This T cell receptor beta chain stems from a study of response to subunit inactivated influenza vaccine. TCRdb independently ran MiXCR on the RT-PCR reads; one entry per CDR3 protein. There are 500,000 to 550,000 distinct CDR3 sequences in the sample; under 30% occur only once, and about 3% lies in the top ten. V was pared by 2 bases and J by 7 bases, with 14 bases between. Looked up from germline, CDR1 is SGHVS and CDR2 is FQNEAQ. The length of the CDR3 is 14 residues. This clonotype came up a few times. This same sample was also part of a study on T cells expressing NK-cell markers. That paper notes: With UMIs, 5'RACE template switching was used to make TCR beta cDNA. The authors derived TCR beta repertoires from sorted CD3+CD56+NKG2C+, CD3+CD56+NKG2C- and CD3+CD56-NKG2C+ T cells.

The gene calls are TRBV7-8 and TRBJ1-1; no definite D call. The sequencing here drew on CD4+ T cells sorted from PBMCs, taken roughly 13 days after vaccination. The clonotype originates from a man aged 50 to 59 who received an inactivated influenza vaccine. CDR3 coding DNA: TGTGCCAGCAGCTTATTTCTCCCGGGGAATGAAGCTTTCTTT. Protein product: CASSLFLPGNEAFF. Together with reference TRBV7-8 and TRBJ1-1, the CDR3 gives the full variable domain: GAGVSQSPRYKVAKRGQDVALRCDPISGHVSLFWYQQALGQGPEFLTYFQNEAQLDKSGLPSDRFFAERPEGSVSTLKIQRTQQEDSAVYLCASSLFLPGNEAFFGQGTRLTVV.